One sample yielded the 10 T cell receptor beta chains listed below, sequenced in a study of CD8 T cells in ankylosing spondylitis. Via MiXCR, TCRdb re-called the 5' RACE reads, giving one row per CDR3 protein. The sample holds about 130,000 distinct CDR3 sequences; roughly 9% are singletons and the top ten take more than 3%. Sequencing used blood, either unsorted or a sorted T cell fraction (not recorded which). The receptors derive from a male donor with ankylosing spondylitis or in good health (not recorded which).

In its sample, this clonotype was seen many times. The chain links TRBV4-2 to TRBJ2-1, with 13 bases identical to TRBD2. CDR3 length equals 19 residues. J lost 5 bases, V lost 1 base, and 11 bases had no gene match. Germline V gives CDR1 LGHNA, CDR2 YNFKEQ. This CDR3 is CASSQAGTSGIRGHNEQFF. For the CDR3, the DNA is TGTGCCAGCAGCCAAGCCGGGACTAGCGGGATAAGAGGGCACAATGAGCAGTTCTTC.

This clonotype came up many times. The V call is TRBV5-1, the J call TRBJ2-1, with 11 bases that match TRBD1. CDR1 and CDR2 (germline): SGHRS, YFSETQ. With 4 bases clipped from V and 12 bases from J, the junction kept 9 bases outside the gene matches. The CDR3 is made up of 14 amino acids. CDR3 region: CASSDGTGGSPQFF. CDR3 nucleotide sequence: TGCGCCAGCAGCGATGGGACAGGGGGTAGCCCGCAGTTCTTC.

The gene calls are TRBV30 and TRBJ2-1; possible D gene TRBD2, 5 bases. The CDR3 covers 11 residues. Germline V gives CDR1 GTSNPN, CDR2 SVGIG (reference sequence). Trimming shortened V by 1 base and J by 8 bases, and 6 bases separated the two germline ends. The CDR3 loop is CAWSDGDEQFF. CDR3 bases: TGTGCCTGGAGTGACGGGGATGAGCAGTTCTTC. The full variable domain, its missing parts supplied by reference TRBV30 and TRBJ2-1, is SQTIHQWPATLVQPVGSPLSLECTVEGTSNPNLYWYRQAAGRGLQLLFYSVGIGQISSEVPQNLSASRPQDRQFILSSKKLLLSDSGFYLCAWSDGDEQFFGPGTRLTVL.

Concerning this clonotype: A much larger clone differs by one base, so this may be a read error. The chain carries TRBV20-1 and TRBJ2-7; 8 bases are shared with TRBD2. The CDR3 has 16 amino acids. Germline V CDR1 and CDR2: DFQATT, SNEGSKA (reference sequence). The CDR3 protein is CCARGVAGIPPGEQYF. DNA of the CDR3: TGCTGTGCTAGAGGAGTAGCGGGAATCCCTCCGGGCGAGCAGTACTTC.

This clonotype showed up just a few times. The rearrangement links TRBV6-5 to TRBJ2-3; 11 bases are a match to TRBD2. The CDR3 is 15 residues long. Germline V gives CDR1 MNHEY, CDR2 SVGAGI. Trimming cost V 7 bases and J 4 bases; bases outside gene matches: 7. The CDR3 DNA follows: TGTGCCAGCATTTCAACTAGCGGGAGACCAGATACGCAGTATTTT. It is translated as CASISTSGRPDTQYF.

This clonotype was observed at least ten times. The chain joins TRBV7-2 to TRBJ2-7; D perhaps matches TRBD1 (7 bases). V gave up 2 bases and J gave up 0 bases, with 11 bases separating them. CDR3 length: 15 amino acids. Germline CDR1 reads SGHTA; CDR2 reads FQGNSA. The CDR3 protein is CASSLRRDSSYEQYF. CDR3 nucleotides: TGTGCCAGCAGCTTACGGCGGGACAGCTCCTACGAGCAGTACTTC.

The DNA for the CDR3 is TGTGCCATCAGTGAGTCTAGGGCGGGGATACGGAATGAGCAGTTCTTC. This encodes CAISESRAGIRNEQFF. The rearrangement links TRBV10-3 to TRBJ2-1; perhaps TRBD2 as D (6 bases). V lost 0 bases to trimming and J lost 7 bases, with 16 bases between them. CDR3 size: 16 residues. Germline V gene lookup returns CDR1 ENHRY and CDR2 SYGVKD.

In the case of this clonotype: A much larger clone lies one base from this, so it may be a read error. The CDR3 is CASTRDSGANVLTF. The CDR3 DNA reads TGTGCCAGCACCAGGGACTCTGGGGCCAACGTCCTGACTTTC. The V gene is TRBV7-3, the J gene TRBJ2-6; possibly TRBD1 for D (5 bases). V lost 7 bases and J 0 bases, leaving 7 bases between the germline ends. The germline V gene has CDR1 SGHTA and CDR2 FQGTGA. CDR3 length: 14 amino acids.

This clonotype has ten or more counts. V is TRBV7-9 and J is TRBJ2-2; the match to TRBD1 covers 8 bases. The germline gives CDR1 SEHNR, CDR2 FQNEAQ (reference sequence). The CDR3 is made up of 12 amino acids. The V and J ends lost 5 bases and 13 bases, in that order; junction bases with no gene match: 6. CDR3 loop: CASSLGTGRLFF. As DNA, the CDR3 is TGTGCCAGCAGCCTCGGGACAGGAAGGCTGTTTTTT.

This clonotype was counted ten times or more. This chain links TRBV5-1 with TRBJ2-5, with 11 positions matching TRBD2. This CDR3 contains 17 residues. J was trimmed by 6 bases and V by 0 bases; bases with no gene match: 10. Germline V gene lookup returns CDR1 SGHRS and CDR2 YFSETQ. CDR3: CASSLASTSGRLQTQYF. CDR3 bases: TGCGCCAGCAGCTTGGCCTCAACTAGCGGGAGATTACAGACCCAGTACTTC.